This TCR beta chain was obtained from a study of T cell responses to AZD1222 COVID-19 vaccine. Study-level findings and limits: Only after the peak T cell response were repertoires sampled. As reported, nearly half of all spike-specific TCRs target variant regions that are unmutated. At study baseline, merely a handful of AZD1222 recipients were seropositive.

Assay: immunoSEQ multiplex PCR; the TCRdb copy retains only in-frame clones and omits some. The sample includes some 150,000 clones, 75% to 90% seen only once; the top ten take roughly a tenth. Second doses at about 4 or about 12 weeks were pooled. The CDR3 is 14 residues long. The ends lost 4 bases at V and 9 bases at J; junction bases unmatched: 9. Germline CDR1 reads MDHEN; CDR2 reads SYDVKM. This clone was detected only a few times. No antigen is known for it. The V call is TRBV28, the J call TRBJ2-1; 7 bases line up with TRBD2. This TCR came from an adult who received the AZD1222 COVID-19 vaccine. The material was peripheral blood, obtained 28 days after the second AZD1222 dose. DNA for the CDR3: TGTGCCAGCAGTTCGGGACTATGGGCCCGTGAGCAGTTCTTC. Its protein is CASSSGLWAREQFF.